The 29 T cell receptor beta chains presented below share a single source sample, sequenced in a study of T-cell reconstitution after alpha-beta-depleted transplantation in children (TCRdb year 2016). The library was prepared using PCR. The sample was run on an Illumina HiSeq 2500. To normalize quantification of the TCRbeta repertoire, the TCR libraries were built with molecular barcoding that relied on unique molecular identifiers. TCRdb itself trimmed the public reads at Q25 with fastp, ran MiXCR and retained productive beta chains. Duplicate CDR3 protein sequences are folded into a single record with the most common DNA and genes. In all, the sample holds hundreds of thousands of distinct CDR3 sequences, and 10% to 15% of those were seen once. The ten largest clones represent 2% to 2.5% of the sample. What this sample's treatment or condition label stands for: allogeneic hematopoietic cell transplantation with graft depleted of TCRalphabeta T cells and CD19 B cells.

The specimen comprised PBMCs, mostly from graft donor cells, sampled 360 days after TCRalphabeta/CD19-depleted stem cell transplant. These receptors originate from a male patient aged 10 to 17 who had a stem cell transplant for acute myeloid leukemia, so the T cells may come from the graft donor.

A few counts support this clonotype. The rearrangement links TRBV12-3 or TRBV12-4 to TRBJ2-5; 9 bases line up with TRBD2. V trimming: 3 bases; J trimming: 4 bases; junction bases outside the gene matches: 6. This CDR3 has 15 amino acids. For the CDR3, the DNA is TGTGCCAGCAGTTTTTGGCGGGAGGGCGGAGAGACCCAGTACTTC. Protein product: CASSFWREGGETQYF.

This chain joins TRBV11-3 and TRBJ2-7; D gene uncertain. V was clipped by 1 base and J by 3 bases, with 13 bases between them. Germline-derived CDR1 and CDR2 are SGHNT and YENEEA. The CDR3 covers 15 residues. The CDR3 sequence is CASSLGGGMDYEQYF. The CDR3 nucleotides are TGTGCCAGCAGCTTAGGGGGTGGTATGGACTACGAGCAGTACTTC.

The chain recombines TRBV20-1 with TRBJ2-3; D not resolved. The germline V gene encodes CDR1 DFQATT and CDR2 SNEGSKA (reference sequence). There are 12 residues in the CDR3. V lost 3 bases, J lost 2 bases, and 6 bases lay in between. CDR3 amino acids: CSASIHTDTQYF. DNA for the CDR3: TGCAGTGCTAGTATCCACACAGATACGCAGTATTTT.

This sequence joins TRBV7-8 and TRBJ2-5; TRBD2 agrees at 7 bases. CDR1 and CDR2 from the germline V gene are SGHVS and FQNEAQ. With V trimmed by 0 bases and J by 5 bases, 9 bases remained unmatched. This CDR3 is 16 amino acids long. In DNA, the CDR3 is TGTGCCAGCAGCTTAGCGGGTTCGGGAGGCCGGGAGACCCAGTACTTC. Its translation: CASSLAGSGGRETQYF.

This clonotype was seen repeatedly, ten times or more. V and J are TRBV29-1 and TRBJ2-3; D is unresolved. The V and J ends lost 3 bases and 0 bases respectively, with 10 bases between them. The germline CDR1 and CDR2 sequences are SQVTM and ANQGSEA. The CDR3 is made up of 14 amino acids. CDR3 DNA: TGCAGCGTTGAGCGCAGGTCTAGCACAGATACGCAGTATTTT. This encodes CSVERRSSTDTQYF.

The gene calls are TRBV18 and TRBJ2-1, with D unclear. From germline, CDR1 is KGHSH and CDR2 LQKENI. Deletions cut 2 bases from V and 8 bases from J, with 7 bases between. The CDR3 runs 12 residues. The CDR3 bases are TGTGCCAGCTCACCAAAGCCATATGAGCAGTTCTTC. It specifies CASSPKPYEQFF.

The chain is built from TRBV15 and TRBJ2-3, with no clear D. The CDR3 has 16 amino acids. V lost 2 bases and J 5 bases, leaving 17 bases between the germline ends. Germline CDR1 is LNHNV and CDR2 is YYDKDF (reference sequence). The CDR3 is CATSRRWQRRIDTQYF. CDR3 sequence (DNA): TGTGCCACCAGCAGAAGATGGCAGCGCAGGATAGATACGCAGTATTTT.

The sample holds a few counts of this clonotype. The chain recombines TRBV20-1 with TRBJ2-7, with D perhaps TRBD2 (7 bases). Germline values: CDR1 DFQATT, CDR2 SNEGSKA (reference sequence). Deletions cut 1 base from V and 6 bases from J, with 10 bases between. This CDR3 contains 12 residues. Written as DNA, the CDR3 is TGCAGTGCTAGAGTCGCGGGGGCCGAGCAGTACTTC. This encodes CSARVAGAEQYF.

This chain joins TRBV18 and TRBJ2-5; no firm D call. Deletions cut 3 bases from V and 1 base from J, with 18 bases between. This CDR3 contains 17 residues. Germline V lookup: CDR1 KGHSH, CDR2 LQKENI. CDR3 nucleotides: TGTGCCAGCTCACCGTTGGCGAACCTATACTTCCAAGAGACCCAGTACTTC. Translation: CASSPLANLYFQETQYF.

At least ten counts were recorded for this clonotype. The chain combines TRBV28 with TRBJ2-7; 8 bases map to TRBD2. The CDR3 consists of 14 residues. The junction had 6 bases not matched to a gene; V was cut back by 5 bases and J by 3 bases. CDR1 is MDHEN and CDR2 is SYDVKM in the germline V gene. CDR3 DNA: TGTGCCAGCAGTCCACCGGGACTAGTCTACGAGCAGTACTTC. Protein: CASSPPGLVYEQYF.

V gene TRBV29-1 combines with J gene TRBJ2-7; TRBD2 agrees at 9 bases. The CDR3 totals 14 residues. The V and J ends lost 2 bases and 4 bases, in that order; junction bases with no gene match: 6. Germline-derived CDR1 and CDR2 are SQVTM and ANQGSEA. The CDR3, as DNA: TGCAGCGTTGAAATCCTAGCGGGAACGTACGAGCAGTACTTC. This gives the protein CSVEILAGTYEQYF.

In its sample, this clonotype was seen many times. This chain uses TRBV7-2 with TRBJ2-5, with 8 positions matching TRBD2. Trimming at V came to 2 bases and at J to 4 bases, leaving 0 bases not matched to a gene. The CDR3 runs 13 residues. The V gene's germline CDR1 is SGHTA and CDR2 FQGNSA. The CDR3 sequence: CASSLSGRETQYF. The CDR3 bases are TGTGCCAGCAGCTTAAGCGGGAGAGAGACCCAGTACTTC.

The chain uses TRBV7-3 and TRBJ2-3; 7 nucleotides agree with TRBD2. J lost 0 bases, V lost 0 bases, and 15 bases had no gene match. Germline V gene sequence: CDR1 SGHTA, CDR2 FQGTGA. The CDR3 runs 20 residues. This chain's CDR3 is CASSLTPRSSGFSSTDTQYF. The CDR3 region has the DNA TGTGCCAGCAGCTTAACCCCTCGGTCTAGCGGCTTCTCTAGCACAGATACGCAGTATTTT.

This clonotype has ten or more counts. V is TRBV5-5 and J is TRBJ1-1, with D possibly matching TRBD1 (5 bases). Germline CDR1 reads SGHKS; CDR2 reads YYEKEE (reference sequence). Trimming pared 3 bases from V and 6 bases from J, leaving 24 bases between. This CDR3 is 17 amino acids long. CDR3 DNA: TGTGCCAGCAGCTCCCGAGGGGTGGGCCAACCTGGGGCTGAAGCTTTCTTT. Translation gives CASSSRGVGQPGAEAFF.

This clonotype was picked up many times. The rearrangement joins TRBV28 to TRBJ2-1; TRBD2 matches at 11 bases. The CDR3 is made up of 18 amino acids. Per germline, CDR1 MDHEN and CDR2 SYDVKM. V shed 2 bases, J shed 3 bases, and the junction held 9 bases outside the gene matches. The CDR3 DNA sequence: TGTGCCAGCAGTTTAGCGTCTGGACTAGCGGGTTTCTACAATGAGCAGTTCTTC. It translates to CASSLASGLAGFYNEQFF.

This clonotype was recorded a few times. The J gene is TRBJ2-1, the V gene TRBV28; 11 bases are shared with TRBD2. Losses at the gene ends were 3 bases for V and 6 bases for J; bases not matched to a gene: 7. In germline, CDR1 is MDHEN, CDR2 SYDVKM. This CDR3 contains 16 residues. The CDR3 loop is CASSLGLADKINEQFF. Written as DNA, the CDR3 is TGTGCCAGCAGTTTGGGACTAGCGGACAAGATCAATGAGCAGTTCTTC.

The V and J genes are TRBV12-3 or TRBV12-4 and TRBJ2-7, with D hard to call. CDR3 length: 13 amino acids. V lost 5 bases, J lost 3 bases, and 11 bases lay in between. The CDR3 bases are TGTGCCAGCAGTACGGACGGAATCTACGAGCAGTACTTC. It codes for CASSTDGIYEQYF.

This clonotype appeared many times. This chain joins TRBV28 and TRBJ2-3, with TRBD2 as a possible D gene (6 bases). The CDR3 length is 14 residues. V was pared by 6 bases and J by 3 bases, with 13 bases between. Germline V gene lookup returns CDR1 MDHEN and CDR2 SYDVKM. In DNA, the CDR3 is TGTGCCAGCAGACTACTCGGGGGTACAGATACGCAGTATTTT. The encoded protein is CASRLLGGTDTQYF.

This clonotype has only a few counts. Here the CDR3 reads CASSHFLAGSSYEQYF. The CDR3 DNA sequence: TGTGCCAGCAGCCATTTCCTAGCGGGAAGCTCCTACGAGCAGTACTTC. The chain links TRBV3-1 to TRBJ2-7, with 9 bases identical to TRBD2. The J segment lost 0 bases and the V segment lost 3 bases, leaving 6 bases of the junction unmatched. Germline V gene sequence: CDR1 LGHDT, CDR2 YNNKEL (reference sequence). CDR3 length equals 16 residues.

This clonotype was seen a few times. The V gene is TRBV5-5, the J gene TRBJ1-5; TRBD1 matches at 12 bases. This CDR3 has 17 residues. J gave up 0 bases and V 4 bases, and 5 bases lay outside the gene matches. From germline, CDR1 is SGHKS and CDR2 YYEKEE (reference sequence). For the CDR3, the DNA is TGTGCCAGCAGCCCGGGACAGGGGGCCTATAGCAATCAGCCCCAGCATTTT. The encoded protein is CASSPGQGAYSNQPQHF.

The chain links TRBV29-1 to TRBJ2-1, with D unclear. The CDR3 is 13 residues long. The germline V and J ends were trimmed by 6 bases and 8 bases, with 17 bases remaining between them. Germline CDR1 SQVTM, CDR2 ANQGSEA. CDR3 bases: TGCAGCGTCCGCTGGGCCAGCTGGGATGAGCAGTTCTTC. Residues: CSVRWASWDEQFF.

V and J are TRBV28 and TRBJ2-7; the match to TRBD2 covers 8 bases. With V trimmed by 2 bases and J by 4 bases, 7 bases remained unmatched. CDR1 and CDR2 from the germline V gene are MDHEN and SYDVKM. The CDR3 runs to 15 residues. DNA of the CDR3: TGTGCCAGCAGTTTAGGGCGACTAGCGAGGTACGAGCAGTACTTC. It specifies CASSLGRLARYEQYF.

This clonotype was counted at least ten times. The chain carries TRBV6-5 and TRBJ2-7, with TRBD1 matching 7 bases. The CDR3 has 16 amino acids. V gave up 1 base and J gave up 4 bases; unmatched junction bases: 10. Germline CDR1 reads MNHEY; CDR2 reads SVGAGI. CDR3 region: CASSYFGTDLGYEQYF. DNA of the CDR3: TGTGCCAGCAGTTACTTCGGGACAGATCTAGGGTACGAGCAGTACTTC.

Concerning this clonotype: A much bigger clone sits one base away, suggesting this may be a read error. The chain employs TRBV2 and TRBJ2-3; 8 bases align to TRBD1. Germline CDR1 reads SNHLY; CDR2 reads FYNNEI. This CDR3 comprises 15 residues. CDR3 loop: CASSNGQGLTYTQYF. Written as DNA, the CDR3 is TGTGCCAGCAGCAACGGACAGGGACTCACATATACGCAGTATTTT. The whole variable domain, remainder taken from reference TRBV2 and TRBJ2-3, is EPEVTQTPSHQVTQMGQEVILRCVPISNHLYFYWYRQILGQKVEFLVSFYNNEISEKSEIFDDQFSVERPDGSNFTLKIRSTKLEDSAMYFCASSNGQGLTYTQYFGPGTRLTVL.

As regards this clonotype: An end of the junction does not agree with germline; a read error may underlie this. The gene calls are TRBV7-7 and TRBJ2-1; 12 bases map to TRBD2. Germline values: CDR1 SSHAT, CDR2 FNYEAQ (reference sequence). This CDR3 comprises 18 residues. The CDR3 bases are TGTGCTAGCAGCTTAGAGGCGGGACTAGCGGGTATCTACAATGAGCAGTTCTTC. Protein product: CASSLEAGLAGIYNEQFF.

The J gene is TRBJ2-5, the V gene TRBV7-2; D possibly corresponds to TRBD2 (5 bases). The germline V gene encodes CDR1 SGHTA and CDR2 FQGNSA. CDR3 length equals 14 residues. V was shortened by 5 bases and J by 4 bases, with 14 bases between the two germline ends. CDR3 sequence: CASSPWTVLETQYF. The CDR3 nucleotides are TGTGCCAGCAGCCCCTGGACTGTCTTAGAGACCCAGTACTTC.

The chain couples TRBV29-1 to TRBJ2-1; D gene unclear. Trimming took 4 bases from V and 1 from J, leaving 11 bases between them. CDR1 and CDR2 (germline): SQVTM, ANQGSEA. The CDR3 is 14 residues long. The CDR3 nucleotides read TGCAGCGTTGGTAGGCCGAGATCCTACAATGAGCAGTTCTTC. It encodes CSVGRPRSYNEQFF.

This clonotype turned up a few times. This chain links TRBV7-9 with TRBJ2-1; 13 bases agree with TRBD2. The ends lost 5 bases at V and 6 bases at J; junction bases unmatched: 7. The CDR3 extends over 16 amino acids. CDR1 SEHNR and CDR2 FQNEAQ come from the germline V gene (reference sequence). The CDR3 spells CASSQGLAGYGNEQFF. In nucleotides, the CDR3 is TGTGCCAGCAGCCAGGGACTAGCGGGATATGGCAATGAGCAGTTCTTC.

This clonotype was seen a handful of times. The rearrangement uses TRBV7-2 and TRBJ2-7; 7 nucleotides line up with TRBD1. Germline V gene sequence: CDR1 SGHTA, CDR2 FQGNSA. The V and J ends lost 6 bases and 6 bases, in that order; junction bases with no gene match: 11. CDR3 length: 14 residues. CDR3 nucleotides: TGTGCCAGCAGACTTACGGGACAGTCTGGCGAGCAGTACTTC. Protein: CASRLTGQSGEQYF.